This entry features one T cell receptor (beta chain) sequence. Researchers used genomic DNA as the template to profile TCR beta VDJ and CDR3. MiXCR, applied by TCRdb to the reads, yields one record per CDR3 protein. This sample has more than 150,000 distinct CDR3 sequences, with 40% to 55% found just once. The CDR3 has 13 amino acids. Trimming took 0 bases from V and 4 from J, leaving 6 bases between them. Germline V gives CDR1 ENHRY, CDR2 SYGVKD. It was patients with CD8+CD57+ cell expansion by flow cytometry who were chosen for sequencing. The data derive from a study of CD8+CD57+ T cells in acquired aplastic anemia.

This TCR was recovered from a human donor with aplastic anemia. Sequenced material: sorted CD4+, CD8+, or CD8+CD57+ T cells (not recorded which) from PBMCs. J is TRBJ1-2 and V is TRBV10-3; maybe TRBD1 (6 bases). The CDR3 DNA sequence: TGTGCCATCAGTGAGTCAGGGGGCTATGGCTACACCTTC. Its translation is CAISESGGYGYTF.